Below, 16 T cell receptor beta chains from the same sample are listed, as sequenced in a study of cytomegalovirus exposure and HLA in healthy donors. Primers included in the PCR were 60 Vbeta and 13 Jbeta primers. Sequencing was performed with immunoSEQ multiplex PCR; in TCRdb, only in-frame clones are kept and a portion is missing. The sample has over 70,000 clones, 78% seen once. Sequenced sample: PBMCs. Receptors were obtained from a male donor in good health and CMV-seropositive.

The V call is TRBV9, the J call TRBJ2-3; TRBD2 matches at 7 bases. The germline V gene has CDR1 SGDLS and CDR2 YYNGEE. CDR3 size: 15 residues. The J segment lost 2 bases and the V segment lost 3 bases, leaving 6 bases of the junction unmatched. The CDR3 nucleotides read TGTGCCAGCAGCGCAATCGGGACTATCACAGATACGCAGTATTTT. Amino acids: CASSAIGTITDTQYF.

The chain carries TRBV7-8 and TRBJ1-3; TRBD1 aligns across 7 bases. This CDR3 is built from 15 residues. V shed 3 bases and J 4 bases; nucleotides not matched to a gene: 6. Germline V gene data show CDR1 as SGHVS and CDR2 as FQNEAQ. The CDR3 region is CASSLAQGSGNTIYF. The CDR3 bases are TGTGCCAGCAGCTTGGCACAGGGGTCGGGAAACACCATATATTTT.

The chain has TRBV28 and TRBJ2-1, with 8 bases that match TRBD2. Per the germline V gene, CDR1 is MDHEN and CDR2 is SYDVKM. CDR3 length: 13 amino acids. V was pared by 5 bases and J by 8 bases, with 5 bases of the junction left unmatched. The CDR3 DNA reads TGTGCCAGCAGTAGCGGGAGTCTCCATGAGCAGTTCTTC. Amino acid sequence: CASSSGSLHEQFF.

The chain carries TRBV5-4 and TRBJ2-3; 11 bases line up with TRBD2. J lost 2 bases, V lost 4 bases, and 3 bases had no gene match. Germline V lookup: CDR1 SGHNT, CDR2 YYREEE (reference sequence). The CDR3 extends over 15 amino acids. The CDR3 nucleotides read TGTGCCAGCAGCACGGGACTAGCGGACACAGATACGCAGTATTTT. This encodes CASSTGLADTDTQYF. Full variable domain (rest looked up from reference TRBV5-4 and TRBJ2-3): ETGVTQSPTHLIKTRGQQVTLRCSSQSGHNTVSWYQQALGQGPQFIFQYYREEENGRGNFPPRFSGLQFPNYSSELNVNALELDDSALYLCASSTGLADTDTQYFGPGTRLTVL.

The chain couples TRBV7-2 to TRBJ2-1, with 11 bases that match TRBD2. The CDR3 runs to 18 residues. Per the germline V gene, CDR1 is SGHTA and CDR2 is FQGNSA. The V and J ends lost 5 bases and 9 bases, in that order; junction bases with no gene match: 18. CDR3 nucleotides: TGTGCCAGCAGCCGCCCGGGAGTGGGGACTAGCGGTAACATTGAGCAGTTCTTC. Translated, it gives CASSRPGVGTSGNIEQFF.

The genes are TRBV6-1 and TRBJ2-1; D uncertain. Germline CDR1 MNHNS, CDR2 SASEGT. The ends were cut back, 4 bases at V and 9 bases at J, with 22 bases in the middle. CDR3 size: 16 residues. The CDR3 DNA is TGTGCCAGCAGTGTAGGAGCGACCAGTTATTTGATTGAGCAGTTCTTC. This sequence encodes CASSVGATSYLIEQFF.

The rearrangement uses TRBV7-9 and TRBJ2-6, with a weak D call TRBD2 (7 bases). The CDR3 runs to 16 residues. V lost 2 bases and J lost 5, with 13 bases in between. Germline CDR1 reads SEHNR; CDR2 reads FQNEAQ (reference sequence). The CDR3 nucleotides are TGTGCCAGCAGCTTAAGGGGGGGAGAGAGGGCCAACGTCCTGACTTTC. This sequence encodes CASSLRGGERANVLTF.

The rearrangement uses TRBV27 and TRBJ2-1, with 7 bases aligning to TRBD1. V lost 2 bases and J lost 5; bases outside the gene matches: 6. CDR1 and CDR2 (germline): MNHEY, SMNVEV (reference sequence). The CDR3 length is 15 residues. The CDR3 DNA is TGTGCCAGCAGTTTAGGGGGAGACAGGGACAATGAGCAGTTCTTC. Protein: CASSLGGDRDNEQFF.

CDR3 sequence (DNA): TGCGCCAGCAGCCAAGATTTCGGACTAGCGGGACTACCTGGGGCCAACGTCCTGACTTTC. This sequence encodes CASSQDFGLAGLPGANVLTF. This sequence joins TRBV4-1 and TRBJ2-6, with 12 bases lining up with TRBD2. The CDR3 extends over 20 amino acids. Looked up from germline, CDR1 is MGHRA and CDR2 is YSYEKL. The J segment lost 2 bases and the V segment lost 0 bases, leaving 8 bases of the junction unmatched.

The rearrangement joins TRBV19 to TRBJ2-7; 8 nucleotides agree with TRBD1. Looked up from germline, CDR1 is LNHDA and CDR2 is SQIVND (reference sequence). V gave up 6 bases and J gave up 3 bases; unmatched junction bases: 10. The CDR3 consists of 15 residues. CDR3 sequence reads: CASSRGQAFIYEQYF. CDR3 nucleotide sequence: TGTGCCAGTAGCAGGGGGCAGGCTTTTATCTACGAGCAGTACTTC.

This chain joins TRBV7-3 and TRBJ2-1; D remains unclear. The ends were cut back, 5 bases at V and 2 bases at J, with 10 bases in the middle. CDR1 and CDR2 from the germline V gene are SGHTA and FQGTGA. The CDR3 contains 14 residues. CDR3 sequence reads: CASSVDSTYNEQFF. Here the CDR3 DNA reads TGTGCCAGCAGCGTCGACTCGACCTACAATGAGCAGTTCTTC.

Remarks on this clone: An end of the junction differs from the germline gene, which may be a read error. Other DNA sequences in this sample translate to the same CDR3. The V gene is TRBV27, the J gene TRBJ1-2; D gene unclear. CDR3 size: 14 residues. CDR1 and CDR2 (germline): MNHEY, SMNVEV (reference sequence). The CDR3 sequence is CASSRQYGLYGYTF. The CDR3 nucleotides are TGTGCCAGCAGTCGACAATACGGACTCTATGGCTATACCTTC.

The CDR3 protein is CASSPTGPYGSPYEQYF. As DNA, the CDR3 is TGTGCCAGCAGTCCTACTGGGCCCTATGGCTCACCCTACGAGCAGTACTTC. The chain employs TRBV27 and TRBJ2-7; D ambiguous. Germline V lookup: CDR1 MNHEY, CDR2 SMNVEV (reference sequence). The V end was cut by 5 bases, the J end by 2 bases, with 22 bases between. The CDR3 has 17 residues.

The J gene is TRBJ1-2, the V gene TRBV7-8; D may be TRBD1 (6 bases). Trimming removed 5 bases from V and 5 bases from J, with 24 bases in between. The CDR3 contains 17 residues. CDR1 is SGHVS, CDR2 FQNEAQ, per germline. DNA for the CDR3: TGTGCCAGCAGCCCTCGCCCCTCCGACAGGCCCTGGTATGGCTACACCTTC. This sequence encodes CASSPRPSDRPWYGYTF.

The V call is TRBV30, the J call TRBJ1-3; no reliable D call. The germline V gene encodes CDR1 GTSNPN and CDR2 SVGIG (reference sequence). The length of the CDR3 is 15 residues. The ends were cut back, 0 bases at V and 4 bases at J, with 13 bases in the middle. CDR3 sequence (DNA): TGTGCCTGGAGTGTAAAACAAATTTCCGGAAACACCATATATTTT. Protein sequence: CAWSVKQISGNTIYF.

The chain carries TRBV5-1 and TRBJ2-7, with 9 bases matching TRBD2. The CDR3 consists of 15 residues. CDR1 and CDR2 (germline): SGHRS, YFSETQ. J gave up 0 bases and V 0 bases, and 1 base lay outside the gene matches. CDR3 bases: TGCGCCAGCAGCTTGGTTAGCGGGAGCTCCTACGAGCAGTACTTC. As protein: CASSLVSGSSYEQYF.